Shown below are 8 T cell receptor beta chains from a single sample sequenced in a study of TIL therapy for anti-PD-1-resistant metastatic lung cancer. Indicated time point: pre-treatment sample, taken before nivolumab and TIL therapy. The libraries were made with immunoSEQ v3. Sequencing was performed with immunoSEQ multiplex PCR; in TCRdb, only in-frame clones are kept and a portion is missing. This sample has some 16,000 clones, with 74% found just once. Source: blood, taken at baseline. All receptors derive from a person aged 25-85 years with non-small cell lung cancer.

The chain employs TRBV14 and TRBJ2-3; D is unresolved. The CDR3 is 14 amino acids. The V end was cut by 3 bases, the J end by 1 base, with 8 bases between. Germline CDR1 SGHDN, CDR2 FVKESK. The CDR3 DNA is TGTGCCAGCAGCCAGTATGTGGGCACAGATACGCAGTATTTT. It specifies CASSQYVGTDTQYF.

V gene TRBV9 combines with J gene TRBJ2-6; no clear D gene. The germline V gene has CDR1 SGDLS and CDR2 YYNGEE. The CDR3 runs 14 residues. V was trimmed by 4 bases and J by 1 base, leaving 6 bases between them. The CDR3 bases are TGTGCCAGCAGCCCCTTTTCTGGGGCCAACGTCCTGACTTTC. Amino acids: CASSPFSGANVLTF.

The chain combines TRBV7-3 with TRBJ1-2, with D unresolved. Trimming stripped 0 bases from V and 1 base from J, with 12 bases between. This CDR3 is 16 amino acids long. CDR1 SGHTA and CDR2 FQGTGA come from the germline V gene. CDR3 sequence reads: CASSLTGGLGNYGYTF. CDR3 nucleotides: TGTGCCAGCAGCTTAACGGGCGGGTTGGGTAACTATGGCTACACCTTC.

This clone was counted a few times. CDR3 sequence (DNA): TGCGCCAGCAGCCAAGATCGGGGGATCCGCTCACCCCTCCACTTT. This encodes CASSQDRGIRSPLHF. The V call is TRBV4-3, the J call TRBJ1-6, with D maybe TRBD1 (5 bases). Germline CDR1 is LGHNA and CDR2 is YSLEER. V gave up 0 bases and J gave up 10 bases, with 13 bases separating them. CDR3 size: 15 residues.

V and J are TRBV7-2 and TRBJ1-3; D not certain. CDR3 length equals 16 residues. Germline V gene data show CDR1 as SGHTA and CDR2 as FQGNSA. Trimming removed 1 base from V and 0 bases from J, with 10 bases in between. CDR3 residues: CASSLDWGYSGNTIYF. CDR3 sequence (DNA): TGTGCCAGCAGCTTAGACTGGGGTTACTCTGGAAACACCATATATTTT.

V and J are TRBV7-2 and TRBJ2-5, with 11 nucleotides matching TRBD2. Per germline, CDR1 SGHTA and CDR2 FQGNSA. V was pared by 1 base and J by 5 bases, with 6 bases of the junction left unmatched. The CDR3 covers 16 residues. CDR3 sequence (DNA): TGTGCCAGCAGCTTAGTAGCGGGGGGGGAGTATGAGACCCAGTACTTC. Amino acid sequence: CASSLVAGGEYETQYF. Using reference TRBV7-2 and TRBJ2-5 for the parts outside the CDR3, the full variable domain is GAGVSQSPSNKVTEKGKDVELRCDPISGHTALYWYRQSLGQGLEFLIYFQGNSAPDKSGLPSDRFSAERTGGSVSTLTIQRTQQEDSAVYLCASSLVAGGEYETQYFGPGTRLLVL.

This sequence joins TRBV13 and TRBJ2-7, with TRBD1 identical over 7 bases. The junction had 6 bases not matched to a gene; V was cut back by 5 bases and J by 2 bases. The CDR3 loop spans 14 amino acids. Looked up from germline, CDR1 is PRHDT and CDR2 is FYEKMQ (reference sequence). CDR3 bases: TGTGCCAGCAGCACTGGGGACAGAGCCTACGAGCAGTACTTC. Translating it yields CASSTGDRAYEQYF.

V and J are TRBV10-1 and TRBJ2-2; D not certain. Germline V lookup: CDR1 WNHNN, CDR2 SYGVQD (reference sequence). The length of the CDR3 is 14 residues. The V gene lost 0 bases and the J gene lost 5 bases, with 7 bases spanning the gap. CDR3 in amino acids: CASSESRATGELFF. CDR3 sequence (DNA): TGCGCCAGCAGTGAGTCTAGGGCTACCGGGGAGCTGTTTTTT.